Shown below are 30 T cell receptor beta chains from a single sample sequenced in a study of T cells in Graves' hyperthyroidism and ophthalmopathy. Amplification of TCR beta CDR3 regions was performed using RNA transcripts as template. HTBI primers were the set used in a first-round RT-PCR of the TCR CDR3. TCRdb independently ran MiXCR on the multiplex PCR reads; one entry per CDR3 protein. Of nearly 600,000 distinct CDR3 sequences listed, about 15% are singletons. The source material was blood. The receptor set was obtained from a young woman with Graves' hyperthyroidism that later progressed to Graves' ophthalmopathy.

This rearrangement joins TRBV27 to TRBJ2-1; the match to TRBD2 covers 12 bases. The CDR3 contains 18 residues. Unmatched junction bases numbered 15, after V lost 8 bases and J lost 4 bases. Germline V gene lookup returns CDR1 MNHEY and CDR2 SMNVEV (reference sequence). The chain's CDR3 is CASYPEALAGGVYNEQFF. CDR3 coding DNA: TGTGCCAGCTACCCAGAGGCCCTAGCGGGAGGGGTTTACAATGAGCAGTTCTTC.

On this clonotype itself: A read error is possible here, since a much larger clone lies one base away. CDR3 protein: CASSASSSESSPYEQYF. The CDR3 nucleotides are TGTGCCAGCAGCGCCTCCTCTAGCGAGAGTTCTCCCTACGAGCAGTACTTC. The V and J genes are TRBV9 and TRBJ2-7; possibly TRBD2 for D (6 bases). CDR1 is SGDLS, CDR2 YYNGEE, per germline. This CDR3 has 17 residues. V lost 3 bases and J lost 2, with 21 bases in between.

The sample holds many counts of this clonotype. For the CDR3, the DNA is TGTGCCAGCAGCTTAGCGGGGCTAGCGGGAGACGGTGAGCAGTTCTTC. Translated, it gives CASSLAGLAGDGEQFF. This rearrangement joins TRBV7-9 to TRBJ2-1; 10 bases line up with TRBD2. The junction had 8 bases not matched to a gene; V was cut back by 0 bases and J by 9 bases. Looked up from germline, CDR1 is SEHNR and CDR2 is FQNEAQ (reference sequence). This CDR3 region has 16 residues.

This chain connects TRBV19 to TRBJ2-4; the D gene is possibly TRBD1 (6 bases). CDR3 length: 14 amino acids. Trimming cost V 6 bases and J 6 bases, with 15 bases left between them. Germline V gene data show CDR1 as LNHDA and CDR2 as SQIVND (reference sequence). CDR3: CASRNGGGGNIQYF. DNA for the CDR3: TGTGCCAGTAGGAATGGGGGCGGCGGAAACATTCAGTACTTC. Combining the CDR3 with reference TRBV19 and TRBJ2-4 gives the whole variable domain DGGITQSPKYLFRKEGQNVTLSCEQNLNHDAMYWYRQDPGQGLRLIYYSQIVNDFQKGDIAEGYSVSREKKESFPLTVTSAQKNPTAFYLCASRNGGGGNIQYFGAGTRLSVL.

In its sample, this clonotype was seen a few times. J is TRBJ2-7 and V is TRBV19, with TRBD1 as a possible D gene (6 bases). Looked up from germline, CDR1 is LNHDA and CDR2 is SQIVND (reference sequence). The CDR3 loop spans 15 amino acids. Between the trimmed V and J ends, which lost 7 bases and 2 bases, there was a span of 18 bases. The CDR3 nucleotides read TGTGCCAGTACCCATGGGGGCACTCCCCCCTACGAGCAGTACTTC. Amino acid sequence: CASTHGGTPPYEQYF.

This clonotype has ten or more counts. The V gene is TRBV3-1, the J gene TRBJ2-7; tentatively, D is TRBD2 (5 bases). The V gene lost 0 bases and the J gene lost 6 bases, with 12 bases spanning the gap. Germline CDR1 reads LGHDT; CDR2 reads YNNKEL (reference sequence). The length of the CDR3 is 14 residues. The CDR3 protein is CASSQEADYPEQYF. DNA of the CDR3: TGTGCCAGCAGCCAAGAGGCCGACTATCCCGAGCAGTACTTC.

As DNA, the CDR3 is TGTGCCAGCAGCCAGCACCGGGCTGGGGAGACCCAGTACTTC. This encodes CASSQHRAGETQYF. V is TRBV4-2 and J is TRBJ2-5; D not certain. The CDR3 loop spans 14 amino acids. Germline V lookup: CDR1 LGHNA, CDR2 YNFKEQ. The V end lost 3 bases, the J end lost 5 bases, and 13 bases lay between the germline ends.

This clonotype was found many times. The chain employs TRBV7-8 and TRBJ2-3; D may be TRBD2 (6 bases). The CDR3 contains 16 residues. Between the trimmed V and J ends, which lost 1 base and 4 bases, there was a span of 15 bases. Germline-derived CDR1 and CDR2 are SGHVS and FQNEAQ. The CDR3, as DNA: TGTGCCAGCAGCTTAGACGGGGAGGTTCTGGCAGATACGCAGTATTTT. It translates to CASSLDGEVLADTQYF.

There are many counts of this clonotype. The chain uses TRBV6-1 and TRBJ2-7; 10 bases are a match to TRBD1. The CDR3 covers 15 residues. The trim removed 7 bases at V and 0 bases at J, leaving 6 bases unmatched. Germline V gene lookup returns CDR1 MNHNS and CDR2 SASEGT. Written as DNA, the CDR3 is TGTGCCAGCATGAGAGGGACAGGGGTCTCCTACGAGCAGTACTTC. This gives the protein CASMRGTGVSYEQYF.

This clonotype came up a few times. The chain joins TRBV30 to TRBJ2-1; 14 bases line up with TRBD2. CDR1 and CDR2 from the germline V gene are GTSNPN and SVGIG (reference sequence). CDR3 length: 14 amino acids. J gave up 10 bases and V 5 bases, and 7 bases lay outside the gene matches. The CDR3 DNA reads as TGTGCCTGGGAGGGACTAGCGGGAGACGGAGAGCAGTTCTTC. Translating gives CAWEGLAGDGEQFF.

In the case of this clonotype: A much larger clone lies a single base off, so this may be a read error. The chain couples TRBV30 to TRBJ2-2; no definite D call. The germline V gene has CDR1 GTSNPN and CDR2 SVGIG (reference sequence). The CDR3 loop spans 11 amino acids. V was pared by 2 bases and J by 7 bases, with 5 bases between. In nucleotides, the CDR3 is TGTGCCTGGAGTTTCGGCGGGGAGCTGTTTTTT. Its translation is CAWSFGGELFF.

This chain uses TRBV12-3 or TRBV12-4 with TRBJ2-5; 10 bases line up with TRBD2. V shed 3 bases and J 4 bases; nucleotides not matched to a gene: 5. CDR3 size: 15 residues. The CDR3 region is CASSLGRLAGETQYF. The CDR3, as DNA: TGTGCCAGCAGTTTGGGTAGACTAGCGGGAGAGACCCAGTACTTC.

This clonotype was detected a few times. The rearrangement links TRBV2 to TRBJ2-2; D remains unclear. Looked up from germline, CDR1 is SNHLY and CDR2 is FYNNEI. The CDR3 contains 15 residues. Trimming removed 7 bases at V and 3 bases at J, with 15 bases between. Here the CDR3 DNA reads TGTGCCAGCACCGAAGGGCCGCTGGACACCGGGGAGCTGTTTTTT. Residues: CASTEGPLDTGELFF.

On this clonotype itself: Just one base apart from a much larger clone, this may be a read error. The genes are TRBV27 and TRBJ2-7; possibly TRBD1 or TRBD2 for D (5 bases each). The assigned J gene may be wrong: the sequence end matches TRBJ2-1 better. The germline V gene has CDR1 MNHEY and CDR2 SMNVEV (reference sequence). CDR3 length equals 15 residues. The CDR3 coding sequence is TGTGCCAGCAGTTTAAACGGGGCCGGCGACTACGAGCAGTTCTTC. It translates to CASSLNGAGDYEQFF.

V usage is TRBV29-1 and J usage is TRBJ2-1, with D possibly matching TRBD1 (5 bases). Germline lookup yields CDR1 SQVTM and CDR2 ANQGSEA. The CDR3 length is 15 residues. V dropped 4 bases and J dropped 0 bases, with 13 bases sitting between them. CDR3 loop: CSVGDGQGSYNEQFF. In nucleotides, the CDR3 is TGCAGCGTTGGTGACGGCCAGGGCTCCTACAATGAGCAGTTCTTC.

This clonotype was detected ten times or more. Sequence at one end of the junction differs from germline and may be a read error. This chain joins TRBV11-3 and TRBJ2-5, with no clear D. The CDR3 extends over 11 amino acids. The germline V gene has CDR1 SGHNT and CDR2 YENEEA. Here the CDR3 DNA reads TGTGCCAGCAGCGCGTCGGATCACCAAGACTTC. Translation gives CASSASDHQDF.

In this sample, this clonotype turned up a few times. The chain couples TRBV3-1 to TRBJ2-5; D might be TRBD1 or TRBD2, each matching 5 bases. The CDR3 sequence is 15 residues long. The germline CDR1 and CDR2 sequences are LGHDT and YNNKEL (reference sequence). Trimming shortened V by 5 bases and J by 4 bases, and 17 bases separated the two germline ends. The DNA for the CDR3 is TGTGCCAGCAGCGGTGCCCGAGGGGCTATAGAGACCCAGTACTTC. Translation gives CASSGARGAIETQYF.

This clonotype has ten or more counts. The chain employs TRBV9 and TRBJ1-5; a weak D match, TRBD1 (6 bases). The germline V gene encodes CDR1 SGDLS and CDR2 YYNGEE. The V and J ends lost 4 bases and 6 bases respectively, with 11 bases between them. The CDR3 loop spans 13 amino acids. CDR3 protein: CASSPRDTQPQHF. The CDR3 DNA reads TGTGCCAGCAGCCCCAGGGACACTCAGCCCCAGCATTTT.

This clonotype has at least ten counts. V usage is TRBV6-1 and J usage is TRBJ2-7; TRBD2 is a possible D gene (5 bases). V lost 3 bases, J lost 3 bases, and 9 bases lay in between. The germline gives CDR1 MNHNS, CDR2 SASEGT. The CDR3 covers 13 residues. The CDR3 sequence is CASSETGIYEQYF. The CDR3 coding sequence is TGTGCCAGCAGTGAGACGGGAATCTACGAGCAGTACTTC.

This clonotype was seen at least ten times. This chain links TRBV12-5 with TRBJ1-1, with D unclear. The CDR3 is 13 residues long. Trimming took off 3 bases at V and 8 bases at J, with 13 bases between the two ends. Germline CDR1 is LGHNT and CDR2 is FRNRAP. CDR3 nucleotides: TGTGCTAGTGGTTTTAATCCAGGCATAGAAGCTTTCTTT. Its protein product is CASGFNPGIEAFF. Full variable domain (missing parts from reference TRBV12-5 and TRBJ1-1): DARVTQTPRHKVTEMGQEVTMRCQPILGHNTVFWYRQTMMQGLELLAYFRNRAPLDDSGMPKDRFSAEMPDATLATLKIQPSEPRDSAVYFCASGFNPGIEAFFGQGTRLTVV.

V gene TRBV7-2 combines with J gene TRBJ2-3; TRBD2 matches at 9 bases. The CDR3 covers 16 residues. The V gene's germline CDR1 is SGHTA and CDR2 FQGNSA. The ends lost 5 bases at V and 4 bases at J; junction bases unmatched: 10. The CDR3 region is CASSPRTSVGPDTQYF. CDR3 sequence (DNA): TGTGCCAGCAGCCCGCGGACTAGCGTCGGCCCAGATACGCAGTATTTT.

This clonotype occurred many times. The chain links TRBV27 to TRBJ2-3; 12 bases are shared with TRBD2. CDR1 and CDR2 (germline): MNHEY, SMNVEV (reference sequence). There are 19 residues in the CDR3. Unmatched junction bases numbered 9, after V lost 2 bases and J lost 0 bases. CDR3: CASSLPGTSGLMSTDTQYF. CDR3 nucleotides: TGTGCCAGCAGTTTACCCGGGACTAGCGGGTTGATGAGCACAGATACGCAGTATTTT.

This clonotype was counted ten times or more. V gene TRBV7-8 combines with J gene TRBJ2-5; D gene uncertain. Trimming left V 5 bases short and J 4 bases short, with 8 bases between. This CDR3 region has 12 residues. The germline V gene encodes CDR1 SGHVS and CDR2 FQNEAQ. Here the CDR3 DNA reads TGTGCCAGCAGCCAGACGGGAGAGACCCAGTACTTC. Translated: CASSQTGETQYF.

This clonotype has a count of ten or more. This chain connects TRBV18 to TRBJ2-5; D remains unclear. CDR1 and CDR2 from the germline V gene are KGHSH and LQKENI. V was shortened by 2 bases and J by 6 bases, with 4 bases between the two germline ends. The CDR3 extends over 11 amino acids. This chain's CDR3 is CASSPEKTQYF. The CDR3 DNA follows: TGTGCCAGCTCACCAGAGAAGACCCAGTACTTC.

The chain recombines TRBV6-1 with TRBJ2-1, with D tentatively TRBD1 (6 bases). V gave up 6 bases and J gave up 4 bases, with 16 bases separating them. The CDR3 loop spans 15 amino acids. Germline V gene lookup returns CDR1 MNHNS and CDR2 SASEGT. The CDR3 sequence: CASRTYLGGYNEQFF. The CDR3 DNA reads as TGTGCCAGCAGAACTTATCTAGGGGGATACAATGAGCAGTTCTTC.

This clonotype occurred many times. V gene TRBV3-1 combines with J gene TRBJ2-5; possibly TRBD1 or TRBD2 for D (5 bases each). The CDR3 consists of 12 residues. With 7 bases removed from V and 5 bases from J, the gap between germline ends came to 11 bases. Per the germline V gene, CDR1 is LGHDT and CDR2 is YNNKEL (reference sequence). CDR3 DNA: TGTGCCAGCACCGGGGCCGGGGAGACCCAGTACTTC. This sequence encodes CASTGAGETQYF.

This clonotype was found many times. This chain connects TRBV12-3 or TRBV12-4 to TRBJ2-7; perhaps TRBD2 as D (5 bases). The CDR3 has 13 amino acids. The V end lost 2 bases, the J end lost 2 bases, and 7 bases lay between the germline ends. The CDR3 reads CASSLSEAYEQYF. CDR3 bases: TGTGCCAGCAGTTTATCGGAGGCCTACGAGCAGTACTTC.

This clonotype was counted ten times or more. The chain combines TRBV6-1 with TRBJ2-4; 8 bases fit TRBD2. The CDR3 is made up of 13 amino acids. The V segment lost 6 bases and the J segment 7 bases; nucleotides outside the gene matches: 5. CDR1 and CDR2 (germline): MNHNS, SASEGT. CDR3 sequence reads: CASRPGTSNIQYF. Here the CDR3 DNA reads TGTGCCAGCAGACCCGGGACTAGTAACATTCAGTACTTC.

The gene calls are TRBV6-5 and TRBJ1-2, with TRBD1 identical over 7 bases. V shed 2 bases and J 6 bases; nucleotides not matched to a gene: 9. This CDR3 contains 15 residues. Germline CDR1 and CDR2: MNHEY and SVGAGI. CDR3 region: CASSYRYRGEDGYTF. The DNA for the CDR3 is TGTGCCAGCAGTTACAGGTACAGGGGAGAAGATGGCTACACCTTC.

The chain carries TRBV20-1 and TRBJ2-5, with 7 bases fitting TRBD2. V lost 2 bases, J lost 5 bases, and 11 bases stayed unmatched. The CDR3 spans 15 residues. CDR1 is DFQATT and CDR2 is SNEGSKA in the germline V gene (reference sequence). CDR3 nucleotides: TGCAGTGCTAGAAGCGTCGGCGGGAGCAAGGAGACCCAGTACTTC. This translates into CSARSVGGSKETQYF.